This TCR beta chain is drawn from a study of blood T cell repertoires in COVID-19. Study-wide context: Donors in the United States, Italy and Spain gave samples during acute or convalescent COVID-19.

As processed by the authors: Reference gene primer amplification in the assay estimated nucleated cell counts. Clones were sequenced by immunoSEQ multiplex PCR, and TCRdb holds only the in-frame ones, with some missing. V and J calls and clone size are given by that table; D and trimming were obtained from the DNA. This table holds roughly 120,000 clones, almost 80% found once. V was clipped by 5 bases and J by 0 bases, with 7 bases between them. Looked up from germline, CDR1 is MNHEY and CDR2 is SMNVEV (reference sequence). The CDR3 contains 13 residues. The specimen was peripheral blood. The sequence was collected from a woman of 80 years or more with active or convalescent COVID-19. The V call is TRBV27, the J call TRBJ2-5; D not certain. DNA for the CDR3: TGTGCCAGCAGTACACCTTACCAAGAGACCCAGTACTTC. This sequence encodes CASSTPYQETQYF.